This T cell receptor (beta chain) was captured in a study of response to subunit inactivated influenza vaccine. Study-level findings and limits: Authors suggested few new T cells are recruited by each seasonal influenza vaccination.

Trimming cost V 5 bases and J 4 bases, with 11 bases left between them. The CDR3 loop spans 13 amino acids. The germline gives CDR1 SGHAT, CDR2 FQNNGV. MiXCR was run by TCRdb on the RT-PCR reads, yielding one entry per CDR3 protein. Seen here are roughly 570,000 distinct CDR3 sequences, approximately 15% observed once, and the top ten hold 11%. As for this clonotype: Antigen unknown.

Specimen: PBMCs from blood, collected roughly 12 days after vaccination. The TCR originated in a man between 45 and 60 years old who received an inactivated influenza vaccine. The chain links TRBV11-2 to TRBJ1-2, with D unclear. The DNA of the CDR3 is TGTGCCAGCAGCCCCCATATTGGCTATGGCTACACCTTC. Amino acid sequence: CASSPHIGYGYTF.